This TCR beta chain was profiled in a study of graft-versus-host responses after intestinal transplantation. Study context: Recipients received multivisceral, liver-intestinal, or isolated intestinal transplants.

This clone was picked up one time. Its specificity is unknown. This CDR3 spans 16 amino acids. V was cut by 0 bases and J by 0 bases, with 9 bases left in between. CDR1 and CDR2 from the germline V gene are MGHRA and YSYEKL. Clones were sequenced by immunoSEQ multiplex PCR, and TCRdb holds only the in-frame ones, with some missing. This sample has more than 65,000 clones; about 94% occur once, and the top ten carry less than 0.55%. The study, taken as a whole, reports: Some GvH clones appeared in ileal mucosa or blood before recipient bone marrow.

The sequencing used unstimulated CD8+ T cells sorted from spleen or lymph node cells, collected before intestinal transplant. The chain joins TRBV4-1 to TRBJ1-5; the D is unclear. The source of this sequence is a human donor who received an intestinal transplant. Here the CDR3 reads CASSQDNTYSNQPQHF. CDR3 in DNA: TGCGCCAGCAGCCAAGATAACACTTATAGCAATCAGCCCCAGCATTTT.